This T cell receptor beta chain was captured in a study of T cell changes during pregnancy in multiple sclerosis. The method was immunoSEQ multiplex PCR; TCRdb's version includes in-frame clones alone and lacks a portion of them. The top ten clones hold about 2.2% of a sample with under 70,000 clones, roughly 91% of them seen once. This CDR3 is 16 amino acids long. Germline trimming cut 5 bases from V and 4 bases from J; bases unmatched to any gene: 10. CDR1 and CDR2 from the germline V gene are SGHAT and FQNNGV. The clonotype was recovered from a female donor in good health, enrolled as a control in a pregnancy study. The rearrangement uses TRBV11-2 and TRBJ2-3, with 9 bases matching TRBD2. The starting material was peripheral blood, obtained in the third trimester of pregnancy. Here the CDR3 DNA reads TGTGCCAGCAGCATTCGTAGCGGGAGCCCGCCAGATACGCAGTATTTT. This gives the protein CASSIRSGSPPDTQYF.